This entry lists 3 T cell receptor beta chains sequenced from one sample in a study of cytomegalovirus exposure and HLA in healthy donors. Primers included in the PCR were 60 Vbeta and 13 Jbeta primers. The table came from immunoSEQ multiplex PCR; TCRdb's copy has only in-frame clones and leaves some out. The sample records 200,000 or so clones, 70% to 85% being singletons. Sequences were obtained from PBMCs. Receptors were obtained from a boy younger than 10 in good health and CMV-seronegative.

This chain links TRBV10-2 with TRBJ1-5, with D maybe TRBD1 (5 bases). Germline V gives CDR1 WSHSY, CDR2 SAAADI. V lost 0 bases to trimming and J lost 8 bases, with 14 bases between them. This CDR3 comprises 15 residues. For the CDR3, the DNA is TGCGCCAGCAGTGAGTCAGGGGAAAAAGTGGAGCCCCAGCATTTT. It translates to CASSESGEKVEPQHF.

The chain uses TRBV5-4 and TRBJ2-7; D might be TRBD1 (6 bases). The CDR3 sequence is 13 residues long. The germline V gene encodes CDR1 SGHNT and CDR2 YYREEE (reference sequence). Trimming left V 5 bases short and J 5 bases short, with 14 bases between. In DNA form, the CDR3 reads TGTGCCAGCAGACCGAGGGGGATACACGAGCAGTACTTC. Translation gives CASRPRGIHEQYF.

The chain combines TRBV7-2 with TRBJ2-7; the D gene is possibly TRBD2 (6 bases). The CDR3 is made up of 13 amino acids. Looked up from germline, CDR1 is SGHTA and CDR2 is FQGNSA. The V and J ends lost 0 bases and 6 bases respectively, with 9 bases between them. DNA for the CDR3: TGTGCCAGCAGCTTAGCGGACGGGGGCGAGCAGTACTTC. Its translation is CASSLADGGEQYF.